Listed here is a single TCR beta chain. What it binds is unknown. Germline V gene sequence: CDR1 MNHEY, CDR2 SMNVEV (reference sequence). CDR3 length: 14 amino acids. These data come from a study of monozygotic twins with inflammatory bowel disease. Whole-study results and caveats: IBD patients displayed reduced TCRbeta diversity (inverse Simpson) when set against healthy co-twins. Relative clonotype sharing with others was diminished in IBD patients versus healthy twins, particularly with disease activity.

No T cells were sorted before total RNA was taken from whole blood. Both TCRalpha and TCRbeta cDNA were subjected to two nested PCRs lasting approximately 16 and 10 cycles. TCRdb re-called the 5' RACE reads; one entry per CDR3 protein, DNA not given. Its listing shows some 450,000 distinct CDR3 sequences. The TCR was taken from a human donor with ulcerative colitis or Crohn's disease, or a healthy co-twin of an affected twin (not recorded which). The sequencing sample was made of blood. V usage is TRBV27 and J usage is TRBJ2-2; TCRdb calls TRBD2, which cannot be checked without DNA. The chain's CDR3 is CASSRRGDTGELFF.